This T cell receptor (beta chain) was identified during a study of somatic mutations in cytotoxic T cells in rheumatoid arthritis. The study, taken as a whole, reports: Healthy controls did not share the age-linked increase in CD8+ clonality seen in rheumatoid arthritis patients.

Produced via immunoSEQ multiplex PCR; TCRdb's table is partial and in-frame only. The sample records approximately 25,000 clones, roughly 74% being singletons. The CDR3 is 12 residues long. In germline, CDR1 is MDHEN, CDR2 SYDVKM. Trimming took 6 bases from V and 4 from J, leaving 9 bases between them. This clone was recorded only once. Its antigen is unidentified. Specimen: CD8+ T cells sorted from blood. The TCR was taken from a woman aged 18-30 years in good health. This sequence joins TRBV28 and TRBJ1-1, with D unresolved. The chain's CDR3 is CASRYGPTEAFF. DNA of the CDR3: TGTGCCAGCAGATATGGGCCCACTGAAGCTTTCTTT.